This TCR beta chain appears in the sequencing data of a study of cytomegalovirus exposure and HLA in healthy donors listed by TCRdb under 2017. Regarding the study in general: In an earlier analysis of about 560 of the donors, about 270 Gb of sequence data and approximately 120 million unique TCR beta sequences from about 190 million T cells were reported. In a later analysis, previously published TCR beta repertoires from fewer than 750 donors were re-analyzed and high-resolution HLA genotyping was added so that TCR occurrence patterns could be studied. The number of typed donors differed by locus: 629-630 for A, B, C, DRB1 and DQB1; 522 for DQA1; 606 for DPA1; and about 450 for DPB1. Of the 350 to 450 genotyped donors, over 80% were placed in the genetic ancestry cluster associated with self-reported Caucasian donors. On average, roughly 240,000 unique TCR beta nucleotide sequences were sequenced per donor among a few hundred genotyped donors of the cohort, with roughly 18% of those sequences being non-productive. Rather than using new phenotypic data, the later analysis identified candidate immune exposures from TCR beta sequences and from how often those sequences occurred across donors. Donor age, sex, ethnicity and CMV serostatus were collected together with the repertoire data. A handful of DR-DQ haplotypes were handled as single units for association and clustering because linkage in the cohort was strong. Both class I and class II loci were covered by HLA typing, at four-digit resolution. In an earlier analysis of about 590 of the donors, high-throughput TCR beta sequencing was used to judge whether each TCR beta V gene segment behaved as functional or pseudogenic. Besides the first cohort of roughly 660 subjects, a separate validation cohort made up of about 120 different subjects was used. To predict cytomegalovirus infection status, the study combined high-throughput TCR immunosequencing, statistical association of individual TCRs with disease status, and machine learning. Every discovery cohort repertoire had been produced on one sequencing platform. An early release that covered roughly 600 HLA-typed donors contained approximately 300 gigabases of sequencing data and some 87 million unique TCR sequences. The study aimed to test whether signatures of past pathogen exposure could be identified by cataloging public T cell receptors. The T cell repertoires of under 750 subjects were profiled by immunosequencing and related to cytomegalovirus serostatus. A later genetic analysis used genome-wide SNP genotypes for about 60% of the roughly 700 donors, treating that subset as a discovery cohort. The paper's findings and limits, for the study overall: According to a later analysis, parvovirus B19, influenza, CMV and Epstein-Barr virus appeared linked to several top co-occurrence clusters. Some IMGT-functional V segments, including TRBV6-2 and TRBV6-3, could not be distinguished by the 87-base-pair reads and were therefore excluded. The presence/absence analyses assumed that sequencing depth was roughly uniform across donors, and that assumption may not be true. A further reported finding was that TCR beta sequences accurately predicted the HLA-A and HLA-B alleles for most subjects in the first cohort. In the study, some 160 TCR beta chains were listed as associated with cytomegalovirus. In a later genetic analysis, fewer N-insertions in productive TCRs were reported among donors in an Asian-associated ancestry cluster than the roughly 670-donor mean. The classifier was reported to diagnose cytomegalovirus status with high specificity and sensitivity in both the original cohort and the validation cohort. The authors suggested that the approach could potentially be generalized to other disease states and immunological phenotypes. In a later analysis, HLA-associated TCR beta chains were found to be more clonally expanded and to have lower generation probabilities than equally common non-associated chains. An association between a missense DCLRE1C variant and V-gene and J-gene trimming of TCR beta chains was found in a later genetic analysis and replicated in an independent cohort. Because counts were too low, some 16 rarely observed V segments, including chromosome 9 orphons, were excluded from the earlier analysis of around 640 of the donors. An earlier analysis of some 590 of the donors showed that most TCR beta V segments appeared in productive rearrangements either about 87% or about 30% of the time, which broadly matched IMGT annotations. In a later analysis, TCR association rates were found to vary across HLA loci, with the most associated TCRs seen for DRB1 alleles and the fewest for HLA-C alleles. Strong co-occurrence of HLA alleles, especially DR and DQ, made assigning TCR associations to individual alleles difficult. Most CMV-associated TCR beta chains appeared to be HLA-restricted in a later analysis, and the HLA associations seemed to be driven largely by CMV exposure. A group of highly shared sequence variants was considered likely to be a technical artifact of the sequencing pipeline. This cohort had only TCR beta chains sequenced, and the lack of alpha or paired-chain data limited which features could be detected. For the cohort, immune exposure information was limited to CMV serostatus. Because HLA typing was missing for some donors at each locus, association tests included only the typed subset. A later analysis associated roughly 17,000 TCR beta sequences with specific HLA alleles at a false discovery rate of 0.05. Across donors, most TCR sequences were observed very rarely, whereas some public TCRs were present in many individuals. Linkage disequilibrium might explain the correlated functional status among segregating V segments, but an unknown experimental factor could not be ruled out. In vitro tests confirmed that three of the cytomegalovirus-associated TCR beta chains recognize cytomegalovirus antigens.

V trim: 6 bases; J trim: 13 bases; unmatched bases: 6. The CDR3 runs 11 residues from the cysteine to the phenylalanine. The CDR3 DNA has 33 bases and is translated from base 1. Taken from the germline V gene, the CDR1 and CDR2 loops are SNHLY and FYNNEI. Comments on this clone: Its cognate antigen has yet to be identified. No clone much larger than this one lies a single base away; base qualities are absent.

To prepare the library, the immunoSEQ multiplex PCR assay was applied. A mixture of 60 forward primers for TCR Vbeta segments and 13 reverse primers for TCR Jbeta segments was used in the multiplex PCR. The CDR3 region of rearranged TCR beta genes was amplified from genomic DNA by a multiplex PCR assay. The amplified TCR beta libraries were sequenced on the Illumina HiSeq System as 87-base-pair reads. The authors' analysis ran thus. A later analysis counted approximately 74 million unique TCR beta chains across the 666 repertoires, and some 12 million of these chains were shared by at least two donors. To remove PCR and sequencing errors, raw reads were error-corrected and collapsed into unique sequences using a nearest-neighbor algorithm that merged closely related sequences. CDR3 sequences were aligned to IMGT reference sequences to assign V, D and J gene segments. For a sequence to be retained, a match of at least six nucleotides to both a V gene segment and a J gene segment was required. A rearrangement was called productive if the CDR3 had no stop codons and remained in frame with V and J, and every other rearrangement was called non-productive. CDR3 was defined according to IMGT convention as the region running from the second conserved V-encoded cysteine to the conserved J-encoded phenylalanine. The earlier analysis of about 530 of the donors excluded any sequence lacking an unambiguous match to a single V gene segment. An earlier analysis of approximately 590 of the donors called V segments functional above 56.7% productive rearrangements and segregating when the between-donor standard deviation exceeded 5%. To diagnose cytomegalovirus status from the catalog of TCR beta chain sequences, a statistical classification framework was built. A later analysis assigned V and J genes by comparing TCR nucleotide sequences with IMGT/GENE-DB human TR gene sequences. The TCRdist pipeline was used in a later analysis to assign CDR3 sequences and most-parsimonious VDJ recombination scenarios. A later analysis defined each TCR beta chain by its CDR3 amino acid sequence plus V-gene family, and excluded reads lacking a unique V-gene family. As a way to deal with suspected cross-contamination and a sequencing artifact, a later analysis dropped over 550 nucleotide sequences that were highly shared and had low generation probability. A later analysis calculated a clonal expansion index for each public chain from normalized within-repertoire ranks of inferred template counts. In a later analysis, generation probabilities were computed using a VDJ recombination model fitted to out-of-frame rearrangements, and the results were checked against IGoR. Hypergeometric tests were used in a later analysis to score TCR-TCR, TCR-HLA and TCR-CMV co-occurrence, with a repertoire-size bias correction applied to the TCR pairs. In a later analysis, false discovery rates were estimated by permuting HLA or CMV assignments 20 times. In a later analysis, co-occurring TCRs were grouped using DBSCAN, with TCRdist sequence similarity added in when clustering inside HLA-allele-positive subsets. For co-occurrence clustering, repertoires with fewer than 30,000 or more than 120,000 public chains were excluded, along with roughly 5 repertoires with anomalous nucleotide sharing. TCRdb obtained this table from immuneACCESS and retained in-frame rearrangements with V and J assigned. These tables miss some clones; where compared with another copy, unresolved V genes account for less than half of the shortfall, and the remainder is unexplained. The D gene and trimming were derived from the DNA, and the V and J assignments and clone size from that table. The sample table shows just over 150,000 clones, and around 74% are seen once. Approximately 2% of the sample goes to the ten largest clones.

The cohort comprised hundreds of healthy bone marrow donors. All cohort members were sampled while nominally healthy, although unrecorded immune exposures were likely present. The donor was CMV seronegative and belonged to the group of 352 seronegative cohort members. A peripheral blood sample was provided by each donor, and peripheral blood mononuclear cells were used for TCR beta sequencing. The Qiagen DNeasy Blood Extraction Kit was used to extract genomic DNA from the blood cell samples. Specimen: PBMCs. This TCR came from a female donor in good health and CMV-seronegative. The rearranged chain carries TRBV2 and TRBJ2-7; the junction holds 10 bases that match TRBD1. In nucleotides, the sequence is TGTGCCAGCAGGGGACAGGGGCCCTCTTACTTC. It specifies CASRGQGPSYF. With the rest looked up from the reference TRBV2 and TRBJ2-7 genes rather than sequenced, the full variable domain is EPEVTQTPSHQVTQMGQEVILRCVPISNHLYFYWYRQILGQKVEFLVSFYNNEISEKSEIFDDQFSVERPDGSNFTLKIRSTKLEDSAMYFCASRGQGPSYFGPGTRLTVT.